Listed here are 25 T cell receptor beta chains from one sample, sequenced in a study of blood T cell repertoires in COVID-19. Sequenced by immunoSEQ multiplex PCR; TCRdb stores in-frame clones only, minus some. The sample yields roughly 41,000 clones, around 83% seen once. The material sequenced was peripheral blood. These TCRs come from a woman aged 80 or over with acute or convalescent COVID-19.

This chain connects TRBV10-3 to TRBJ1-3; TRBD1 agrees at 9 bases. Per the germline V gene, CDR1 is ENHRY and CDR2 is SYGVKD. This CDR3 region has 18 residues. After removal of 6 bases from V and 2 bases from J, the junction contained 14 bases not matched to a gene. In DNA form, the CDR3 reads TGTGCCATCAGGGCAGGGACAGGGAGAGGTATGGCTGGAAACACCATATATTTT. Residues: CAIRAGTGRGMAGNTIYF.

This clone was seen many times. This chain links TRBV6-6 with TRBJ1-6; D perhaps matches TRBD1 (6 bases). V lost 5 bases, J lost 1 base, and 24 bases lay in between. The CDR3 spans 20 residues. Germline V gives CDR1 MNHNY, CDR2 SVGAGI (reference sequence). The CDR3, as DNA: TGTGCCAGCAGTCCCCTTTACCCGTTAGGGGGAATGTCCTATAATTCACCCCTCCACTTT. This sequence encodes CASSPLYPLGGMSYNSPLHF.

CDR3 region: CASSERQYGYTF. The CDR3 DNA reads TGTGCCAGCAGTGAACGTCAGTATGGCTACACCTTC. This chain joins TRBV6-1 and TRBJ1-2; the D is unclear. The CDR3 loop spans 12 amino acids. V lost 2 bases and J lost 5, with 6 bases in between. Germline V gene lookup returns CDR1 MNHNS and CDR2 SASEGT.

This chain connects TRBV3-1 (or the pseudogene TRBV3-2) to TRBJ1-4, with D maybe TRBD1 (6 bases). With 3 bases removed from V and 8 bases from J, the gap between germline ends came to 10 bases. The CDR3 has 13 residues. Germline V gene data show CDR1 as LGHDT and CDR2 as YNNKEL (reference sequence). The CDR3 DNA reads as TGTGCCAGCAGCCATCCAGGGGTCGAAAAACTGTTTTTT. Translating it yields CASSHPGVEKLFF.

The rearrangement uses TRBV10-3 and TRBJ1-2; a weak D match, TRBD1 (6 bases). Germline V gives CDR1 ENHRY, CDR2 SYGVKD. Trimming removed 6 bases from V and 4 bases from J, with 9 bases in between. The length of the CDR3 is 12 residues. The CDR3 reads CAISLDSYGYTF. For the CDR3, the DNA is TGTGCCATCAGCCTGGACAGCTATGGCTACACCTTC.

This clone was found a few times. V gene TRBV6-5 combines with J gene TRBJ1-6, with D perhaps TRBD1 (5 bases). Germline V gene lookup returns CDR1 MNHEY and CDR2 SVGAGI. Deletions cut 7 bases from V and 4 bases from J, with 8 bases between. The CDR3 totals 13 residues. CDR3 in DNA: TGTGCCAGCAAGACAGCGTATAATTCACCCCTCCACTTT. It is translated as CASKTAYNSPLHF.

This clone has more than one count but fewer than ten. V and J are TRBV24-1 and TRBJ2-2, with D maybe TRBD2 (5 bases). The CDR3 runs 16 residues. Trimming took off 5 bases at V and 5 bases at J, with 17 bases between the two ends. Germline V lookup: CDR1 KGHDR, CDR2 SFDVKD. The CDR3 loop is CATSGGGLAVTGELFF. CDR3 DNA: TGTGCCACCAGTGGCGGAGGCCTAGCCGTAACCGGGGAGCTGTTTTTT.

The chain is built from TRBV10-3 and TRBJ2-2; no clear D gene. The CDR3 covers 17 residues. CDR1 and CDR2 (germline): ENHRY, SYGVKD. Deletions cut 0 bases from V and 3 bases from J, with 14 bases between. CDR3 amino acids: CAISESAGPVDTGELFF. CDR3 bases: TGTGCCATCAGTGAGTCCGCAGGCCCGGTGGACACCGGGGAGCTGTTTTTT.

The chain employs TRBV29-1 and TRBJ2-5, with 13 bases fitting TRBD2. The CDR3 spans 12 residues. Germline CDR1 reads SQVTM; CDR2 reads ANQGSEA. Unmatched junction bases numbered 5, after V lost 7 bases and J lost 9 bases. CDR3 DNA sequence: TGCAGCGCAGGACTAGCGGGGGAGGCCCAGTACTTC. Its protein is CSAGLAGEAQYF.

The J gene is TRBJ1-2, the V gene TRBV5-1; perhaps TRBD1 as D (6 bases). CDR1 is SGHRS and CDR2 is YFSETQ in the germline V gene. The CDR3 sequence is 14 residues long. Trimming pared 0 bases from V and 6 bases from J, leaving 12 bases between. The DNA for the CDR3 is TGCGCCAGCAGCTTGGACAGGGTGCAGGATGGCTACACCTTC. This gives the protein CASSLDRVQDGYTF.

V and J are TRBV6-1 and TRBJ2-1; tentative D call: TRBD1 (5 bases). Germline CDR1 reads MNHNS; CDR2 reads SASEGT. This CDR3 has 16 residues. The V end lost 2 bases, the J end lost 8 bases, and 19 bases lay between the germline ends. The CDR3: CASSEFSGLYRDEQFF. The CDR3 nucleotides are TGTGCCAGCAGTGAATTTTCAGGGTTGTATCGGGATGAGCAGTTCTTC.

J is TRBJ2-7 and V is TRBV5-1; D remains unclear. The CDR3 extends over 12 amino acids. Trimming removed 0 bases from V and 3 bases from J, with 4 bases in between. Germline values: CDR1 SGHRS, CDR2 YFSETQ. The CDR3: CASSLDGYEQYF. CDR3 DNA: TGCGCCAGCAGCTTGGACGGCTACGAGCAGTACTTC.

Here the CDR3 reads CASSEYRDGNTIYF. The CDR3 nucleotides read TGTGCCAGCAGTGAATACAGGGACGGAAACACCATATATTTT. The chain carries TRBV2 and TRBJ1-3, with D possibly matching TRBD1 (6 bases). V lost 2 bases and J 4 bases, leaving 9 bases between the germline ends. CDR3 length equals 14 residues. CDR1 and CDR2 (germline): SNHLY, FYNNEI.

The rearrangement joins TRBV19 to TRBJ1-2; the D gene is possibly TRBD1 (5 bases). The CDR3 is 16 residues long. The V gene's germline CDR1 is LNHDA and CDR2 SQIVND (reference sequence). Trimming removed 0 bases from V and 4 bases from J, with 15 bases in between. CDR3 nucleotide sequence: TGTGCCAGTAGTATAGACCCGGGGAGGGGAGGCTATGGCTACACCTTC. Translation: CASSIDPGRGGYGYTF.

The CDR3 sequence: CASSGLDSHNSPLHF. CDR3 sequence (DNA): TGCGCCAGCAGTGGCCTGGACAGTCATAATTCACCCCTCCACTTT. V and J are TRBV10-1 and TRBJ1-6; D possibly corresponds to TRBD1 (6 bases). Germline CDR1 is WNHNN and CDR2 is SYGVQD (reference sequence). The CDR3 has 15 residues. Trimming shortened V by 4 bases and J by 5 bases, and 12 bases separated the two germline ends.

This chain joins TRBV28 and TRBJ2-7; TRBD1 matches 7 bases. Trimming removed 4 bases from V and 1 base from J; junction bases left unmatched: 4. The CDR3 contains 14 residues. CDR1 MDHEN and CDR2 SYDVKM come from the germline V gene. CDR3 nucleotides: TGTGCCAGCAGTTCACCGGGACAGTCCTACGAGCAGTACTTC. It specifies CASSSPGQSYEQYF.

This chain connects TRBV6-5 to TRBJ2-1, with 10 bases matching TRBD1. Germline values: CDR1 MNHEY, CDR2 SVGAGI. J lost 6 bases, V lost 10 bases, and 6 bases had no gene match. The CDR3 is 13 residues long. The CDR3 coding sequence is TGTGCCACCGGGGGACAGGGGCTCAATGAGCAGTTCTTC. It specifies CATGGQGLNEQFF.

The CDR3 here is CAWSAFAFDRGPSSYEQYF. The CDR3 DNA follows: TGTGCCTGGAGTGCTTTCGCCTTTGACAGGGGGCCAAGCTCCTACGAGCAGTACTTC. The chain links TRBV30 to TRBJ2-7, with 10 bases matching TRBD1. The CDR3 covers 19 residues. Trimming cost V 1 base and J 0 bases; bases outside gene matches: 15. CDR1 and CDR2 from the germline V gene are GTSNPN and SVGIG (reference sequence).

The chain joins TRBV5-1 to TRBJ1-2; D gene ambiguous. V dropped 1 base and J dropped 3 bases, with 7 bases sitting between them. The CDR3 length is 13 residues. Germline V CDR1 and CDR2: SGHRS, YFSETQ. CDR3 nucleotides: TGCGCCAGCAGCTTGAACGGGGACTATGGCTACACCTTC. Its protein product is CASSLNGDYGYTF.

The V gene is TRBV4-2, the J gene TRBJ2-7, with a possible D match to TRBD2 (6 bases). V lost 0 bases and J 6 bases, leaving 12 bases between the germline ends. The CDR3 sequence is 14 residues long. Germline lookup yields CDR1 LGHNA and CDR2 YNFKEQ. Here the CDR3 reads CASSQDRGASEQYF. DNA for the CDR3: TGTGCCAGCAGCCAAGATCGCGGGGCGTCCGAGCAGTACTTC.

This clone was seen a single time. CDR3 bases: TGTGCCAGCAGCTCCTCAGCCGCGGGGGGGTGGAATGAGCAGTTCTTC. Translation gives CASSSSAAGGWNEQFF. V gene TRBV11-3 combines with J gene TRBJ2-1; TRBD2 agrees at 9 bases. CDR1 and CDR2 from the germline V gene are SGHNT and YENEEA. V dropped 4 bases and J dropped 7; count of bases not matched to a gene: 11. The CDR3 runs 16 residues.

The J gene is TRBJ1-5, the V gene TRBV4-3; D may be TRBD1 (6 bases). The CDR3 runs 17 residues. Trimming took 0 bases from V and 6 from J, leaving 18 bases between them. Germline V lookup: CDR1 LGHNA, CDR2 YSLEER. CDR3 DNA sequence: TGCGCCAGCAGCCAAGATTGGCAGGGGCTGGCGAGTCAGCCCCAGCATTTT. This codes for CASSQDWQGLASQPQHF.

The rearrangement uses TRBV5-5 and TRBJ1-1, with D hard to call. The germline CDR1 and CDR2 sequences are SGHKS and YYEKEE (reference sequence). The CDR3 totals 12 residues. The V and J ends lost 3 bases and 1 base respectively, with 4 bases between them. The CDR3 protein is CASSWRNTEAFF. CDR3 sequence (DNA): TGTGCCAGCAGCTGGAGGAACACTGAAGCTTTCTTT.

This clone was detected only once. The genes are TRBV30 and TRBJ1-6; 7 bases align to TRBD1. After removal of 3 bases from V and 4 bases from J, the junction contained 3 bases not matched to a gene. Germline CDR1 is GTSNPN and CDR2 is SVGIG (reference sequence). CDR3 size: 14 residues. In DNA, the CDR3 is TGTGCCTGGAGCGGGACAGCTTATAATTCACCCCTCCACTTT. Translation gives CAWSGTAYNSPLHF.

This clone showed up just a few times. This chain uses TRBV5-1 with TRBJ1-4, with a tentative D call TRBD1 (6 bases). The CDR3 has 16 residues. CDR1 and CDR2 (germline): SGHRS, YFSETQ. The V end lost 3 bases, the J end lost 8 bases, and 20 bases lay between the germline ends. CDR3: CASSSRSGGLVEKLFF. As DNA, the CDR3 is TGCGCCAGCAGCTCTAGGTCGGGGGGGCTCGTGGAAAAACTGTTTTTT.